This entry features one T cell receptor beta chain sequence. What it binds is not known. The data were obtained in a study of T cell repertoires in cytomegalovirus infection. At the level of the study: CMV infection together with matching HLA type was indicated by public TCR beta signatures.

Study results and caveats: CMV-specific TCR beta clonotypes restricted by HLA-C were the ones dominating the ex vivo response.

Each CDR3 protein is one row after TCRdb ran MiXCR on the reads. Among over 150,000 distinct CDR3 sequences listed, approximately 19% were seen once. Germline CDR1 MNHNS, CDR2 SASEGT. Between the trimmed V and J ends, which lost 5 bases and 2 bases, there was a span of 18 bases. The CDR3 length is 16 residues. Sequencing was performed on PBMCs. The J gene is TRBJ1-2, the V gene TRBV6-1; D is uncertain. This TCR derives from a human donor in good health (CMV status not recorded). Some clones in this sample may be carry-over from other donors' samples. CDR3 nucleotides: TGTGCCAGCAGTTCCCCCCGGGTAGGAGGGAACTATGGCTACACCTTC. It specifies CASSSPRVGGNYGYTF.